Listed below are T cell receptor beta chains from one sample, sequenced in a study of OX40 agonist ivuxolimab in advanced cancers. Assay: immunoSEQ multiplex PCR; the TCRdb copy retains only in-frame clones and omits some. The data hold some 82,000 clones, with roughly 91% observed a single time. Sequencing used CD4+ or CD8+ T cells sorted from blood, obtained in a trial of the OX40 agonist ivuxolimab. All receptors derive from an adult with an advanced solid tumor such as melanoma, head and neck, liver or kidney cancer. CDR3s include the opening cysteine and the closing phenylalanine or tryptophan. The order of the fields is J gene, V gene, D gene, CDR3 protein, CDR3 DNA. D genes are given only for firm matches.

TRBJ2-3 TRBV30 . CAWSVPSKSTDTQYF TGTGCCTGGAGTGTACCTTCGAAAAGCACAGATACGCAGTATTTT
TRBJ2-4 TRBV27 . CASGTVLAKNIQYF TGTGCCAGCGGGACTGTCCTAGCCAAAAACATTCAGTACTTC
TRBJ2-1 TRBV11-2 . CASSSYDQNNEQFF TGTGCCAGCAGCTCGTACGACCAAAACAATGAGCAGTTCTTC
TRBJ1-2 TRBV30 . CAWCLGGGTTGYTF TGTGCCTGGTGTTTGGGAGGGGGAACGACGGGCTACACCTTC
TRBJ2-7 TRBV5-1 . CASSLEAGSYEQYF TGCGCCAGCAGCTTGGAGGCGGGGTCCTACGAGCAGTACTTC
TRBJ2-2 TRBV6-6 . CASSWTSGLYTGELFF TGTGCCAGCAGTTGGACTTCGGGGCTATACACCGGGGAGCTGTTTTTT
TRBJ2-5 TRBV28 TRBD2 CASSRSGEVETQYF TGTGCCAGCAGTCGAAGCGGGGAGGTAGAGACCCAGTACTTC
TRBJ2-7 TRBV29-1 TRBD1 CSVEDQVGTGGEQYF TGCAGCGTTGAAGACCAAGTAGGGACAGGGGGCGAGCAGTACTTC
TRBJ2-2 TRBV7-2 TRBD1 CASSSRQGANTGELFF TGTGCCAGCAGCTCACGACAGGGGGCAAACACCGGGGAGCTGTTTTTT
TRBJ2-7 TRBV7-2 TRBD2 CASSLGAATSGRSEQYF TGTGCCAGCAGCTTAGGGGCCGCGACTAGCGGGAGAAGCGAGCAGTACTTC
TRBJ2-1 TRBV5-1 TRBD2 CASGLAGGYEQFF TGCGCCAGCGGTCTAGCGGGAGGGTATGAGCAGTTCTTC
TRBJ1-5 TRBV19 . CASSILSAGIQPQHF TGTGCCAGTAGTATTTTATCGGCAGGGATTCAGCCCCAGCATTTT
TRBJ2-2 TRBV27 . CASSSGTGELFF TGTGCCAGCAGTTCGGGCACCGGGGAGCTGTTTTTT
TRBJ1-1 TRBV5-8 TRBD1 CASSSRTGPPLF TGTGCCAGCAGCTCCCGGACAGGGCCCCCCTTATTT